Reported below is one T cell receptor beta chain. Which antigen it targets is not known. Base-call qualities are not available, and no considerably larger clone is one nucleotide away. The sample belongs to a study of T cell responses to AZD1222 COVID-19 vaccine (dated by TCRdb to the early 2020s). Looking at the study overall: A total of just over 230 trial participants underwent TCR sequencing, of whom about 200 received two doses of AZD1222 and some 26 received two doses of the MenACWY control vaccine. Trial participants were enrolled into age subgroups of 18-55, 56-69 and 70-plus years, which contained about 150, 28 and 57 TCR-sequenced participants, respectively.

Study-wide conclusions, independent of this receptor: In the small 56-69-year group, the increase in depth fell short of significance, most likely because of low power. Because no samples from the day 14 peak response were available, repertoires could be characterized only after the peak T cell response. Nearly half of unique spike-specific TCRs reportedly recognized epitopes outside regions mutated in the B.1.351 and B.1.1.7 variants. Vaccine-associated CD4 TCRs spanned the whole spike protein, with dominant responses in regions 160-218 and 743-854. Most participants were white British and females outnumbered males, and the authors suggested that clonal diversity may have been underestimated. A significant rise in spike-specific TCR breadth and depth was observed after two AZD1222 doses relative to day 0 and relative to MenACWY recipients. Conclusions about previously exposed vaccinees are limited because only a handful of AZD1222 recipients were SARS-CoV-2 seropositive at baseline.

The CDR3 regions of human TCRbeta chains were analyzed by immunosequencing. Regarding the original processing steps: Repertoire TCRs were checked for matches against a reference library of SARS-CoV-2-specific TCRs that had been generated using the MIRA antigen-specificity platform. Breadth was defined as the fraction of unique TCRs that were SARS-CoV-2-associated, and depth was defined as the fraction of total T cells that were SARS-CoV-2-associated. Each spike-specific TCR was assigned to its reactive spike region and to a CD4 or CD8 class using the MIRA data. Log10-transformed breadth and depth values were compared by one-way ANOVA with Sidak's multiple comparisons tests. TCRdb holds this immuneACCESS table with in-frame rearrangements only. Some clones are missing; in checked studies, unresolved V genes explain under half, and the rest has no known cause. The V and J calls and the clone size are those of that table, but D and trimming were determined from the DNA. This sample gives some 190,000 clones in total; 80% to 95% of them show up just once. The ten largest clones add up to around 1.9% of the sample.

Read against the paper, the sample's time point label means: about 28 days (+/-7) after the second vaccine dose. AZD1222 recipients given second doses at about 4 weeks or at about 12 weeks were pooled, since spike-specific TCR depth and breadth were not found to differ between the two schedules. The vaccinee samples were drawn from two UK trials, COV001 and COV002, one of which was a single-blind randomized controlled phase 2/3 trial testing AZD1222 (ChAdOx1 nCoV-19) in healthy adults. For TCRbeta chain sequencing, PBMC samples were collected from trial participants at day 0 and at day 28 after the second dose. The germline V gene gives CDR1 as SGHTA and CDR2 as FQGNSA. From the cysteine up to the phenylalanine, the CDR3 has a length of 16 residues. Only CDR3 DNA is held: 48 bases, read in frame from base 1. V is trimmed back by 1 base and J by 7 bases, and the junction contains 10 bases that no gene match accounts for.

This sequence originates from an adult who received the AZD1222 COVID-19 vaccine. Specimen: peripheral blood, collected 28 days after the second AZD1222 dose. The chain uses TRBV7-2 and TRBJ2-5, and 9 bases in between align with TRBD2. The CDR3 protein: CASSLGTSDGGGTQYF. The nucleotides are TGTGCCAGCAGCTTAGGGACTAGCGATGGGGGAGGGACCCAGTACTTC.